The 2 T cell receptor beta chains presented below share a single source sample, sequenced in a study of cytomegalovirus exposure and HLA in healthy donors. The PCR made use of 60 Vbeta and 13 Jbeta primers. Assay used: immunoSEQ multiplex PCR; TCRdb lists only in-frame clones, some missing. The repertoire holds about 160,000 clones, around 77% seen once, with 3.5% to 4.5% in the top ten. Source material: PBMCs. The receptors here all came from a young man in good health and CMV-seropositive.

V is TRBV7-9 and J is TRBJ2-7; 8 positions agree with TRBD2. Germline V lookup: CDR1 SEHNR, CDR2 FQNEAQ (reference sequence). The CDR3 spans 15 residues. Unmatched junction bases numbered 5, after V lost 0 bases and J lost 4 bases. This CDR3 reads CASSLADSGGYEQYF. The DNA of the CDR3 is TGTGCCAGCAGCTTAGCGGACAGCGGGGGTTACGAGCAGTACTTC.

The chain combines TRBV6-5 with TRBJ2-5; no clear D gene. The CDR3 totals 14 residues. Germline V lookup: CDR1 MNHEY, CDR2 SVGAGI. Deletions cut 5 bases from V and 2 bases from J, with 12 bases between. The CDR3 DNA sequence: TGTGCCAGCAGTCCCTGGTCAGTACAAGAGACCCAGTACTTC. Translated, it gives CASSPWSVQETQYF.